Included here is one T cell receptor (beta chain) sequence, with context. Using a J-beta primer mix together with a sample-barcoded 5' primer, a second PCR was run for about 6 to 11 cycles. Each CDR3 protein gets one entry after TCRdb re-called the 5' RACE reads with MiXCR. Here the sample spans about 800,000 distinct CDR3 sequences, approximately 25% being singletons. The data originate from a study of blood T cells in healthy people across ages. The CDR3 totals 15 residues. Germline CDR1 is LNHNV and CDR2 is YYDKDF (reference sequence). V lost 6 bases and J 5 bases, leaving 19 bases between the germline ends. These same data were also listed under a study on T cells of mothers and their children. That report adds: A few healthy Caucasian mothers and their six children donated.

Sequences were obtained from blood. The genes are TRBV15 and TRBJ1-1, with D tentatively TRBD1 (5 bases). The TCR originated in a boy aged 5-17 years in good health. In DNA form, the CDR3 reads TGTGCCACCAGAGCCGGGACTTTGGTGGGAACTGAAGCTTTCTTT. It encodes CATRAGTLVGTEAFF.